This TCR beta chain originates from a study of blood T cell repertoires in COVID-19. Study overall: From T cells, B-cell-depleted T cells, or PBMCs came the material, which was cDNA or gDNA.

The length of the CDR3 is 17 residues. The V and J ends lost 5 bases and 2 bases respectively, with 18 bases between them. Germline V gene data show CDR1 as SNHLY and CDR2 as FYNNEI. In assigning cohorts, the study relied on participant-reported clinical history. Up to 2 weeks before entering the study, exposed participants had met a COVID-19 case. Assay: immunoSEQ multiplex PCR; the TCRdb copy retains only in-frame clones and omits some. The table includes around 250,000 clones, approximately 90% detected once. The V call is TRBV2, the J call TRBJ2-2; a possible D gene is TRBD2 (5 bases). This TCR came from a man in his forties who had been exposed to COVID-19. The sequenced sample was PBMCs or T cells enriched from blood (not recorded which). The CDR3 sequence: CASSPILSGGNTGELFF. CDR3 in DNA: TGTGCCAGCAGTCCCATTTTATCCGGAGGCAACACCGGGGAGCTGTTTTTT.